What follows describes a single T cell receptor (beta chain). The antigen remains unidentified. The sample originates from a study of OX40 agonist ivuxolimab in advanced cancers. Using immunoSEQ multiplex PCR, the repertoire was profiled, and TCRdb retains in-frame clones only, with some absent. The sample has some 86,000 clones, approximately 86% seen once. Study observations and caveats: Partial responders treated at 0.1-3.0 mg/kg exhibited clonal expansion among the lowest measured. There was clonal expansion of CD4+ and CD8+ blood T cells by week 6 at 0.1 to 3.0 mg/kg. There were, on average, more expanded clones in CD8+ T cells than in CD4+.

The study sampled blood at baseline, cycle 4 day 1, and cycle 7 day 1. The CDR3 runs to 16 residues. The ends were cut back, 3 bases at V and 0 bases at J, with 14 bases in the middle. In germline, CDR1 is SGHNT, CDR2 YYREEE (reference sequence). This receptor was identified in an adult with an advanced solid tumor such as melanoma, head and neck, liver or kidney cancer. The sequences come from CD4+ or CD8+ T cells sorted from blood, collected in a trial of the OX40 agonist ivuxolimab. This chain links TRBV5-4 with TRBJ2-3; D is ambiguous. The CDR3 loop reads CASSSDLITSTDTQYF. CDR3 DNA: TGTGCCAGCAGCTCCGATCTTATTACTAGCACAGATACGCAGTATTTT.